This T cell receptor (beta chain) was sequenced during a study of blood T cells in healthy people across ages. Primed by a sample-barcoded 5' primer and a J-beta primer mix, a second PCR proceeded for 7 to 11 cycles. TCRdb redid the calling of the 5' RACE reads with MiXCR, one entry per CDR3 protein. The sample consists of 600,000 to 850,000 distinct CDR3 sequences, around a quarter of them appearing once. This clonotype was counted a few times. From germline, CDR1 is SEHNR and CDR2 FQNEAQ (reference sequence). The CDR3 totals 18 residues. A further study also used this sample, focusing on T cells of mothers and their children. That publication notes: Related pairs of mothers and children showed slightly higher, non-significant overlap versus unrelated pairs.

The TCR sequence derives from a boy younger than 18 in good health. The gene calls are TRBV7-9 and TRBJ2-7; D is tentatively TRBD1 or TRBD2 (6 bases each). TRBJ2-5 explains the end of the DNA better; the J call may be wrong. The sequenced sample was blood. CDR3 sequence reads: CASSLGAGGSLWQETQYF. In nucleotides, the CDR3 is TGTGCCAGCAGCTTAGGGGCCGGGGGCAGCTTATGGCAAGAGACCCAGTACTTC.